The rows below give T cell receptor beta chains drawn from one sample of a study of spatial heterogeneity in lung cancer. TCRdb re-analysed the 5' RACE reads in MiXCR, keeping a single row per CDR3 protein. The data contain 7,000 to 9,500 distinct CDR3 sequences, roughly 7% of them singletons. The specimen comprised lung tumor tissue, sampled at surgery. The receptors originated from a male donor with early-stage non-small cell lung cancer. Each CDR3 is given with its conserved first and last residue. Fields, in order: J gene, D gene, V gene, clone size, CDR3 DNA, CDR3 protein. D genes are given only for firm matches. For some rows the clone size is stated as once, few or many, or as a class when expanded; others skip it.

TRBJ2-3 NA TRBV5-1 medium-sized TGCGCCAGCAGCTTGGGTACTGGGGGTCGCGTCGCAGATACGCAGTATTTT CASSLGTGGRVADTQYF
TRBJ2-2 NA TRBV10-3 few TGTGCCATCAGTGAGGGATTAGTGGCCGGGGAGCTGTTTTTT CAISEGLVAGELFF
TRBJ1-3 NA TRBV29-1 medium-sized TGCAGCGTTAAAAAGCTCATGGGCGGAAACTCTGGAAACACCATATATTTT CSVKKLMGGNSGNTIYF
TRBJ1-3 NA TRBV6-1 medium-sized TGTGCCAGCAGTCGGGACTTTTACAACACCATATATTTT CASSRDFYNTIYF
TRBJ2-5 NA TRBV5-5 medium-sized TGTGCCAGCAGCTCTTACTCCGGAGGGGAGACCCAGTACTTC CASSSYSGGETQYF
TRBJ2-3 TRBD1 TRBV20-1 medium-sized TGCAGTGCCCCGGGACAGACAGATACGCAGTATTTT CSAPGQTDTQYF
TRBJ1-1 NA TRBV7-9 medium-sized TGTGCCAGCAGCCCTGACGGGTTCGCTGAAGCTTTCTTT CASSPDGFAEAFF
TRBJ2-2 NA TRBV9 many TGTGCCAGCAGCGTAGTCGGGAGAGGGGGTACGCTTAACACCGGGGAGCTGTTTTTT CASSVVGRGGTLNTGELFF
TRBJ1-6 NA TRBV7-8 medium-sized TGTGCCAGCAGCTTAGATGAGTCGGGAACTAATTCACCCCTCCACTTT CASSLDESGTNSPLHF
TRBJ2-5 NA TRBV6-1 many TGTGCCAGCAGTGGCCTCCAGGGCCCCCAACAGACCCAGTACTTC CASSGLQGPQQTQYF
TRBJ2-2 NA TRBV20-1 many TGCAGTGCTAGAGATCACGGGGGGCGAAGGGGAACCGGGGAGCTGTTTTTT CSARDHGGRRGTGELFF
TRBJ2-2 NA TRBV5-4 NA TGTGCCAGCCGGTCGAGAGGAGGCGCCGGGGAGCTGTTTTTT CASRSRGGAGELFF
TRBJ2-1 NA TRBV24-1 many TGTGCCACCAGTGATTTGACCCCGGGGGGCCGAAATGAGCAGTTCTTC CATSDLTPGGRNEQFF
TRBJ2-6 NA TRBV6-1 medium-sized TGTGCCAGCAGTGAGTTGGCTGGGGCCAACGTCCTGACTTTC CASSELAGANVLTF
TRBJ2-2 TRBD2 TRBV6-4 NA TGTGCCAGCAGTGACTCCCTAGCGGGAGGCGAGACCGGGGAGCTGTTTTTT CASSDSLAGGETGELFF
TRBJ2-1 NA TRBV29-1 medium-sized TGCAGCGTTGAAGGGTTTACGTGGGCCTACAATGAGCAGTTCTTC CSVEGFTWAYNEQFF
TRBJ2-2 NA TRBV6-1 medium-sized TGTGCCAGCAGCGGCATATCGAACACCGGGGAGCTGTTTTTT CASSGISNTGELFF
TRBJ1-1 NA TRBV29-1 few TGCAGCGGAGGTGATATGAACACTGAAGCTTTCTTT CSGGDMNTEAFF
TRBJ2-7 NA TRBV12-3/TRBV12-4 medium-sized TGTGCCTCCTCGCCGTCCGGGCGCGAGCAGTACTTC CASSPSGREQYF
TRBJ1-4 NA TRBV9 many TGTGCCAGCAGCCCCAGGGGATCTACTAATGAAAAACTGTTTTTT CASSPRGSTNEKLFF
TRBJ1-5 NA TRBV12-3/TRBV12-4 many TGTGCCAGCAGTTTAAGTCAGCTCAATCAGCCCCAGCATTTT CASSLSQLNQPQHF
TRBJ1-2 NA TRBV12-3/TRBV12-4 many TGTGCCAGCAGCCCGGGACCCGACTATGGCTACACCTTC CASSPGPDYGYTF
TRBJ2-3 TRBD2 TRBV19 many TGTGCCAGTAGTATTCCGTCCGGGGGGGCTGCTAGCACAGATACGCAGTATTTT CASSIPSGGAASTDTQYF
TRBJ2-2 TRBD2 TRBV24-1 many TGTGCCACCAGTGACGCCCCCGGGGGAGCGGGGTATACCGGGGAGCTGTTTTTT CATSDAPGGAGYTGELFF
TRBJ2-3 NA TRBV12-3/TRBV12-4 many TGTGCCAGCAGGGGCAACACAGATACGCAGTATTTT CASRGNTDTQYF
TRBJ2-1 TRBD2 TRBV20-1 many TGCAGTGCCATTCTCCCCGGGCTAGCGGGAGTGACGAATGAGCAGTTCTTC CSAILPGLAGVTNEQFF
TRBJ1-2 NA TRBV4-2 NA TGTGCCAGCAGCCAAGATCCGGGGGCGGACTATGGCTACACCTTC CASSQDPGADYGYTF
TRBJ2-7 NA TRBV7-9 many TGTGCCAGCAGCTTACTTGCGTACGAGCAGTACTTC CASSLLAYEQYF
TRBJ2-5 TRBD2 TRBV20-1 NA TGCAGTGCTAGAGATAGAGCGGGAGGGCCGAGGCAAGAGACCCAGTACTTC CSARDRAGGPRQETQYF
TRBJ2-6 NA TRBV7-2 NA TGTGCCAGCAGCTTAGTTACACAGGGCGGTGGGGCCAACGTCCTGACTTTC CASSLVTQGGGANVLTF
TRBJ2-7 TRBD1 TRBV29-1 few TGCAGCGTTACCGGGACAGGGTCCTCCTACGAGCAGTACTTC CSVTGTGSSYEQYF
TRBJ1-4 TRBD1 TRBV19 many TGTGCCAGTAGCCCCCGGACAGGGGTTTACGTGGAACTGTTTTTT CASSPRTGVYVELFF
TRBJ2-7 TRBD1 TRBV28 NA TGTGCCAGCAGTTACAGGGGGTGGAGAGAGCAGTACTTC CASSYRGWREQYF
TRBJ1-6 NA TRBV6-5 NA TGTGCCACCCGACAGTTCCCTAGGCCCCTCCACTTT CATRQFPRPLHF
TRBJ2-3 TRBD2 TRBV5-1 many TGCGCCAGCAGCGATTCCGGGACTAGCGCAGATACGCAGTATTTT CASSDSGTSADTQYF
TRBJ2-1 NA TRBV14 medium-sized TGTGCCAGCAACCGTGGGGGCGCTTACAATGAGCAGTTCTTC CASNRGGAYNEQFF
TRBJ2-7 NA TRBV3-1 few TGTGCCAGCAGTCCCCCCGGACTAGGGGGCGAGCAGTACTTC CASSPPGLGGEQYF
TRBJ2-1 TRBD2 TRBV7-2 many TGTGCCAGCAGCTTAGAAACTAGCGGGAGAGGTGAGCAGTTCTTC CASSLETSGRGEQFF
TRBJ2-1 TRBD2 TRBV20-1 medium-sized TGCAGTGCCGATAGACTAGCGGGGGGGCCTTCCTACAATGAGCAGTTCTTC CSADRLAGGPSYNEQFF
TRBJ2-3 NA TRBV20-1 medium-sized TGCAGCGGGGGTGTGAGGGAGATTGGCACAGATACGCAGTATTTT CSGGVREIGTDTQYF
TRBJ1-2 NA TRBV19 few TGTGCCAGTAGTTTCGTGGACTATGGCTACACCTTC CASSFVDYGYTF
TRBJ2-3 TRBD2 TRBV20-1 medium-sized TGCAGTGCTTCTAGCGGGGGGGCAGTAGATACGCAGTATTTT CSASSGGAVDTQYF
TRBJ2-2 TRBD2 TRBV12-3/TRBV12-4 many TGTGCCAGCAGTCGAGGGACTAGCGGAGGGGGAACCGGGGAGCTGTTTTTT CASSRGTSGGGTGELFF
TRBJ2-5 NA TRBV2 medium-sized TGTGCCAGCAGTGGTCTACCCCCAGGGACCCAGTACTTC CASSGLPPGTQYF
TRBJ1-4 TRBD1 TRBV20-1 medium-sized TGCAGTGCTAGAGTCCCGACAGGGGACGGAGAAAAACTGTTTTTT CSARVPTGDGEKLFF